The 14 T cell receptor beta chains below come from one sample, sequenced in a study of blood T cell repertoires in COVID-19. Sequenced by immunoSEQ multiplex PCR; TCRdb stores in-frame clones only, minus some. The sample lists about 220,000 clones, about 91% seen once, with about 2.5% in the top ten. The material sequenced was PBMCs or T cells enriched from blood (not recorded which). These receptors were taken from a woman aged 40 to 55 with acute COVID-19.

This chain connects TRBV19 to TRBJ2-4; TRBD2 matches 15 bases. The germline V gene has CDR1 LNHDA and CDR2 SQIVND (reference sequence). The CDR3 has 18 amino acids. The J segment lost 0 bases and the V segment lost 3 bases, leaving 3 bases of the junction unmatched. CDR3: CASSIGGLAGGAKNIQYF. The DNA of the CDR3 is TGTGCCAGTAGTATCGGGGGACTAGCGGGAGGAGCCAAAAACATTCAGTACTTC.

The J gene is TRBJ1-3, the V gene TRBV4-3; the D gene is possibly TRBD1 (5 bases). Trimming cost V 3 bases and J 4 bases, with 19 bases left between them. The CDR3 contains 17 residues. Germline CDR1 and CDR2: LGHNA and YSLEER. The CDR3 here is CASSQTVGQGTGNTIYF. CDR3 coding DNA: TGCGCCAGCAGCCAGACAGTAGGGCAGGGTACCGGAAACACCATATATTTT.

The J gene is TRBJ2-1, the V gene TRBV19, with D perhaps matching TRBD2 (6 bases). Germline-derived CDR1 and CDR2 are LNHDA and SQIVND (reference sequence). Trimming removed 3 bases at V and 6 bases at J, with 15 bases between. The length of the CDR3 is 15 residues. The CDR3 DNA follows: TGTGCCAGTAGTATTTCGGCGGGACGTCCCAATGAGCAGTTCTTC. Residues: CASSISAGRPNEQFF.

The V gene is TRBV11-2, the J gene TRBJ1-2, with a weak D call TRBD1 (6 bases). This CDR3 contains 14 residues. Germline V gene lookup returns CDR1 SGHAT and CDR2 FQNNGV. Trimming stripped 1 base from V and 8 bases from J, with 14 bases between. The CDR3 DNA follows: TGTGCCAGCAGCTTAGGACTCGGACAGCTCGGCTACACCTTC. Amino acids: CASSLGLGQLGYTF.

The chain joins TRBV27 to TRBJ2-1, with 13 bases identical to TRBD2. The J segment lost 5 bases and the V segment lost 6 bases, leaving 10 bases of the junction unmatched. The CDR3 sequence is 17 residues long. CDR1 and CDR2 from the germline V gene are MNHEY and SMNVEV (reference sequence). CDR3 region: CASSSNPGLAGNNEQFF. In DNA, the CDR3 is TGTGCCAGCAGCTCCAATCCGGGACTAGCGGGGAACAATGAGCAGTTCTTC.

This rearrangement joins TRBV7-2 to TRBJ2-3; D remains unclear. The germline CDR1 and CDR2 sequences are SGHTA and FQGNSA. The CDR3 loop spans 12 amino acids. Trimming removed 1 base from V and 10 bases from J, with 9 bases in between. CDR3 residues: CASSLDPVSQYF. The CDR3 coding sequence is TGTGCCAGCAGCTTAGATCCCGTATCGCAGTATTTT.

The table lists this clone with a count of one. This chain links TRBV5-8 with TRBJ2-2; tentative D call: TRBD1 (5 bases). Looked up from germline, CDR1 is SGHTS and CDR2 is YDEGEE. The CDR3 runs to 14 residues. V lost 4 bases, J lost 8 bases, and 15 bases lay in between. The CDR3 coding sequence is TGTGCCAGCAGCGCCTACAGGCAATTTGGGGAGCTGTTTTTT. It translates to CASSAYRQFGELFF.

The J gene is TRBJ1-1, the V gene TRBV18, with a possible D match to TRBD1 (5 bases). The V end was cut by 1 base, the J end by 5 bases, with 11 bases between. Germline V gene data show CDR1 as KGHSH and CDR2 as LQKENI. This CDR3 contains 14 residues. The CDR3 sequence is CASSPRSQGTEAFF. CDR3 nucleotide sequence: TGTGCCAGCTCACCACGTTCGCAGGGAACTGAAGCTTTCTTT.

This clone was counted between two and nine times. J is TRBJ1-2 and V is TRBV5-1; D might be TRBD1 (6 bases). This CDR3 is 15 amino acids long. Germline V gene sequence: CDR1 SGHRS, CDR2 YFSETQ. V lost 4 bases to trimming and J lost 1 base, with 14 bases between them. CDR3 DNA: TGCGCCAGCAGCCCACGGACAGAGATTAACTATGGCTACACCTTC. It encodes CASSPRTEINYGYTF. The variable domain in full, completed from reference TRBV5-1 and TRBJ1-2, reads KAGVTQTPRYLIKTRGQQVTLSCSPISGHRSVSWYQQTPGQGLQFLFEYFSETQRNKGNFPGRFSGRQFSNSRSEMNVSTLELGDSALYLCASSPRTEINYGYTFGSGTRLTVV.

This chain uses TRBV5-4 with TRBJ1-1; maybe TRBD1 (6 bases). Trimming cost V 4 bases and J 4 bases, with 8 bases left between them. The CDR3 length is 12 residues. Germline V gives CDR1 SGHNT, CDR2 YYREEE (reference sequence). CDR3: CASSLGATEAFF. The CDR3 region has the DNA TGTGCCAGCAGCCTGGGGGCCACTGAAGCTTTCTTT.

V and J are TRBV2 and TRBJ2-6; TRBD1 might be the D (5 bases). The CDR3 runs to 16 residues. V lost 6 bases to trimming and J lost 0 bases, with 12 bases between them. Germline V gives CDR1 SNHLY, CDR2 FYNNEI. This CDR3 reads CASSARQPSGANVLTF. CDR3 nucleotide sequence: TGTGCCAGCAGCGCTAGACAGCCCTCTGGGGCCAACGTCCTGACTTTC.

The V call is TRBV9, the J call TRBJ2-3, with a tentative D call TRBD1 (5 bases). Trimming cost V 0 bases and J 4 bases, with 12 bases left between them. The CDR3 runs 15 residues. Germline V gene data show CDR1 as SGDLS and CDR2 as YYNGEE. The CDR3 DNA follows: TGTGCCAGCAGCGTAGGAGAAGGGGTGGCAGATACGCAGTATTTT. It encodes CASSVGEGVADTQYF.

The chain is built from TRBV12-5 and TRBJ2-2; D uncertain. Trimming removed 7 bases from V and 4 bases from J, with 10 bases in between. Germline-derived CDR1 and CDR2 are LGHNT and FRNRAP. The CDR3 runs 13 residues. CDR3: CASALAPTGELFF. In DNA form, the CDR3 reads TGTGCTAGTGCCCTGGCCCCCACCGGGGAGCTGTTTTTT.

The chain employs TRBV7-9 and TRBJ2-2; D is unresolved. Trimming removed 6 bases from V and 4 bases from J, with 12 bases in between. Germline V gene data show CDR1 as SEHNR and CDR2 as FQNEAQ (reference sequence). The CDR3 has 14 residues. This CDR3 is CASRQSSVTGELFF. The CDR3 nucleotides are TGTGCCAGCAGACAGAGCTCGGTCACCGGGGAGCTGTTTTTT.